These 10 T cell receptor beta chains share one sample of origin, sequenced in a study of blood T cell repertoires in COVID-19. TCRdb's copy holds only in-frame clones and misses some; the assay was immunoSEQ multiplex PCR. The table records 250,000 to 350,000 clones, about 90% of them present only once. The sample consisted of peripheral blood. The source is a woman aged 45-65 years who had recovered from COVID-19.

The chain is built from TRBV19 and TRBJ1-6; D is uncertain. The V end was cut by 6 bases, the J end by 0 bases, with 9 bases between. CDR1 is LNHDA and CDR2 is SQIVND in the germline V gene (reference sequence). The CDR3 sequence is 15 residues long. The CDR3 DNA follows: TGTGCCAGTAGGCCGCCTAGCTCCTATAATTCACCCCTCCACTTT. Translating gives CASRPPSSYNSPLHF.

This chain connects TRBV2 to TRBJ1-5; no definite D call. This CDR3 comprises 14 residues. Trimming took off 2 bases at V and 5 bases at J, with 10 bases between the two ends. CDR1 SNHLY and CDR2 FYNNEI come from the germline V gene. The CDR3 nucleotides are TGTGCCAGCAGTGAACGAACGGGAGATCAGCCCCAGCATTTT. Translation: CASSERTGDQPQHF.

The J gene is TRBJ1-2, the V gene TRBV19; TRBD1 is a possible D gene (5 bases). V was cut by 3 bases and J by 4 bases, with 9 bases left in between. Germline CDR1 reads LNHDA; CDR2 reads SQIVND (reference sequence). CDR3 length: 13 residues. CDR3 amino acids: CASSMGPVYGYTF. CDR3 sequence (DNA): TGTGCCAGTAGTATGGGGCCGGTCTATGGCTACACCTTC.

The J gene is TRBJ2-3, the V gene TRBV5-5; 9 bases are shared with TRBD1. This CDR3 has 18 residues. Germline values: CDR1 SGHKS, CDR2 YYEKEE (reference sequence). V lost 3 bases and J lost 3; bases outside the gene matches: 14. CDR3 nucleotide sequence: TGTGCCAGCAGCTCTATTTACCGGGACAGGGTGCGGACAGATACGCAGTATTTT. Translating it yields CASSSIYRDRVRTDTQYF.

The V and J genes are TRBV4-3 and TRBJ2-5; 10 bases map to TRBD2. Germline loops: CDR1 LGHNA, CDR2 YSLEER. The CDR3 sequence is 15 residues long. The trim removed 3 bases at V and 4 bases at J, leaving 5 bases unmatched. DNA for the CDR3: TGCGCCAGCAGCCAGGGAGCGGGAGGGAGAGAGACCCAGTACTTC. Protein sequence: CASSQGAGGRETQYF.

V usage is TRBV5-4 and J usage is TRBJ2-2, with D uncertain. This CDR3 comprises 12 residues. Germline CDR1 and CDR2: SGHNT and YYREEE (reference sequence). V was trimmed by 3 bases and J by 6 bases, leaving 6 bases between them. CDR3 amino acids: CASSSAAGELFF. The CDR3 bases are TGTGCCAGCAGCTCGGCGGCCGGGGAGCTGTTTTTT.

The genes are TRBV21-1 and TRBJ2-2; the listed D gene, TRBD2, was not tested against the DNA. TRBV21-1 is a pseudogene locus. The CDR3 spans 16 residues. The CDR3 loop reads CASIYRDYWNTGELFF. As DNA, the CDR3 is TGTGCCAGCATCTATCGGGACTACTGGAACACCGGGGAGCTGTTTTTT.

The V and J genes are TRBV25-1 and TRBJ1-2; D may be TRBD1 (6 bases). The CDR3 has 13 residues. Trimming shortened V by 4 bases and J by 8 bases, and 14 bases separated the two germline ends. Germline lookup yields CDR1 MGHDK and CDR2 SYGVNS. The CDR3 loop reads CASSVRVGQGYTF. The CDR3 nucleotides read TGTGCCAGCAGTGTCAGGGTGGGACAAGGCTACACCTTC.

The J gene is TRBJ2-1, the V gene TRBV9; possibly TRBD2 for D (6 bases). V lost 3 bases and J lost 8, with 18 bases in between. Germline assignment: CDR1 SGDLS and CDR2 YYNGEE. CDR3 length: 15 residues. CDR3 region: CASSEQRTTADEQFF. CDR3 nucleotide sequence: TGTGCCAGCAGCGAACAGAGGACTACCGCCGATGAGCAGTTCTTC.

This rearrangement joins TRBV7-2 to TRBJ1-2; 9 nucleotides agree with TRBD1. V lost 6 bases, J lost 4 bases, and 9 bases stayed unmatched. This CDR3 contains 15 residues. CDR1 is SGHTA and CDR2 is FQGNSA in the germline V gene. The CDR3 here is CASRHDRGEAYGYTF. CDR3 DNA: TGTGCCAGCAGACACGACAGGGGGGAAGCCTATGGCTACACCTTC.